One and the same sample provided the 24 T cell receptor delta chains below, sequenced in a study of γδ T cells in repeated Plasmodium falciparum infection. Gammadelta T cells were flow-sorted from PBMC into Vgamma9/Vdelta2+ and Vdelta2-negative populations for bulk analysis. TCRdb ran CATT on the multiplex PCR reads. Of 55,000 to 70,000 delta-chain clones listed, about 1.5% were seen once; the top ten hold about 15%. The material sequenced was gamma-delta T cells from blood. The source of these receptors is a pool of human donors (malaria-infected and uninfected, not separated).

Comment on this clone: TCRdb records a much larger clone's protein for this DNA, with a difference at residue 9 that likely arises from a read error; the protein given is the translation of the DNA. The chain is built from TRDV1 and TRDJ1; D gene ambiguous. TCRdb gives no J gene; it was assigned here by matching the DNA to germline. The CDR3 totals 14 residues. Trimming shortened V by 5 bases and J by 4 bases, and 14 bases separated the two germline ends. The germline V gene encodes CDR1 TSWWSYY and CDR2 QGS. Here the CDR3 DNA reads TGTGCTCTTGGGATTCCCAAGTACATCGATAAACTCATCTTT. Protein sequence: CALGIPKYIDKLIF.

Concerning this clone itself: TCRdb's entry gives the protein of a much larger clone, which mismatches this DNA's translation at residue 12, likely from a read error; the protein reported here is translated from the DNA. For the CDR3, the DNA is TGTGCTCTTGGGGACCGGGGGCGACCTTGGAGCACACTGGGGGATACGTCCACCGATAAACTCATCTTT. Encoded protein: CALGDRGRPWSTLGDTSTDKLIF. The rearrangement joins TRDV1 to TRDJ1; 13 bases fit TRDD3. TCRdb is silent on the J gene; assignment here came from matching the DNA to germline. The V and J ends lost 3 bases and 1 base, in that order; junction bases with no gene match: 23. Germline V CDR1 and CDR2: TSWWSYY, QGS. This CDR3 is built from 23 residues.

This clone was detected ten times or more. The chain carries TRDV1 and TRDJ1, with unresolved D. Germline V gene lookup returns CDR1 TSWWSYY and CDR2 QGS. The CDR3 is 21 residues long. V was shortened by 2 bases and J by 3 bases, with 31 bases between the two germline ends. The CDR3 DNA reads TGTGCTCTTGGGGAAATCGGGAACGTCTCCATACAAAGGAGGCGTGCCGATAAACTCATCTTT. This encodes CALGEIGNVSIQRRRADKLIF.

This clone was seen a few times. A far bigger clonotype differs at one base, so this is likely a read error. Additional DNA sequences in this sample encode the identical CDR3. This chain uses TRDV2 with TRDJ1; D is unclear. Per germline, CDR1 GEAIGNYY and CDR2 EKD. V lost 7 bases, J lost 0 bases, and 23 bases lay in between. The length of the CDR3 is 17 residues. CDR3 DNA: TGTGCCTGCGACCCTCACCGAGCACAAAAATACACCGATAAACTCATCTTT. This encodes CACDPHRAQKYTDKLIF.

This clone occurred many times. This sequence is one base from a far larger clone and is likely a read error. Other DNA sequences in this specimen translate into the identical CDR3. The chain is built from TRDV1 and TRDJ3; 9 positions agree with TRDD3. The J segment lost 1 base and the V segment lost 4 bases, leaving 11 bases of the junction unmatched. CDR1 is TSWWSYY, CDR2 QGS, per germline. The CDR3 has 20 amino acids. The CDR3: CALGGRVRTGGSWDTRQMFF. The CDR3 DNA is TGTGCTCTTGGGGGCAGAGTAAGAACTGGGGGATCCTGGGACACCCGACAGATGTTTTTC.

By share, this clone counts as medium-sized. The rearrangement links TRDV1 to TRDJ1, with TRDD3 identical over 7 bases. CDR3 length: 15 residues. CDR1 and CDR2 (germline): TSWWSYY, QGS. Trimming took 2 bases from V and 3 from J; bases not matched to a gene: 6. CDR3: CALGEKHGYADKLIF. The CDR3 DNA is TGTGCTCTTGGGGAAAAGCATGGATACGCCGATAAACTCATCTTT.

In its sample, this clone was seen a few times. The protein TCRdb gives is from a much larger clone and does not agree with this DNA's translation at residue 20, likely a read error; the protein shown here comes from the DNA. The chain has TRDV2 and TRDJ1; 10 bases match TRDD3. Germline assignment: CDR1 GEAIGNYY and CDR2 EKD. CDR3 length: 23 amino acids. CDR3 sequence (DNA): TGTGCCTGTGGCAAACACTTCCTAATGAGGGGGATACGCTCCCGGGGTTGCACCGATGAACTCATCTTT. Its translation is CACGKHFLMRGIRSRGCTDELIF.

The table lists this clone with a few counts. For this DNA, TCRdb reports the protein of a much larger clone, which diverges at residue 17, most likely from a read error; the protein presented here is translated directly from the DNA. The J gene went uncalled, whereas the V gene is TRDV3; the listed D gene, TRDD3, was not tested against the DNA. The CDR3 runs to 19 residues. Germline lookup yields CDR1 TVYSNPD and CDR2 GDNSRS (reference sequence). The chain's CDR3 is CASCKRGGWGIRGSDKPIF. The DNA for the CDR3 is TGTGCCTCATGTAAGCGGGGGGGCTGGGGGATACGTGGCTCCGATAAACCCATCTTT.

As concerns this clone: A far larger clone is only one base removed, so a read error is likely. The sample carries other DNA sequences with the same CDR3. The gene calls are TRDV1 and TRDJ1, with 7 bases aligning to TRDD3. The CDR3 is 21 residues long. Germline V gene lookup returns CDR1 TSWWSYY and CDR2 QGS. The CDR3 DNA is TGTGCTCTTGGGGAACTAGCGTTCCTCCGATGGGGGACTCCGACCACCGATAAACTCATCTTC. It specifies CALGELAFLRWGTPTTDKLIF.

This clone was counted many times. The protein TCRdb lists belongs to a much larger clone and differs from this DNA's translation at residue 6, which points to a read error; the protein shown is made from the DNA. The chain is built from TRDV3 and TRDJ1; 10 bases align to TRDD3. This CDR3 has 16 residues. Per germline, CDR1 TVYSNPD and CDR2 GDNSRS (reference sequence). V lost 2 bases to trimming and J lost 2 bases; unmatched junction nucleotides: 11. DNA for the CDR3: TGTGCCTTTTTTATGGCTCTACTGGGGGATACCGATAAACTCATCTTT. This gives the protein CAFFMALLGDTDKLIF.

Worth noting for this clone: TCRdb pairs this DNA with a much larger clone's protein that differs at residue 6, likely a read error; the protein shown was translated from the DNA. The CDR3: CALGEPGFFLPRSRGRYTDKLIF. DNA for the CDR3: TGTGCTCTTGGGGAACCAGGATTCTTCCTGCCCAGGTCTCGGGGACGATACACCGATAAACTCATCTTT. The J gene is TRDJ1, the V gene TRDV1, with a tentative D call TRDD2 (6 bases). V was shortened by 1 base and J by 0 bases, with 33 bases between the two germline ends. Germline V gives CDR1 TSWWSYY, CDR2 QGS. The CDR3 has 23 residues.

This clone was counted only a few times. The protein in TCRdb stems from a much larger clone and differs at residue 6 from this DNA's translation, likely a read error; here the protein is translated from the DNA. The rearrangement uses TRDV1 and TRDJ1, with 10 bases that match TRDD3. Because TCRdb records no J gene, it was assigned here through a match of the DNA to germline. Germline CDR1 TSWWSYY, CDR2 QGS. V shed 4 bases, J shed 1 base, and the junction held 12 bases outside the gene matches. The CDR3 length is 18 residues. CDR3 region: CALGAAQYWGIPTDKLIF. Written as DNA, the CDR3 is TGTGCTCTTGGGGCCGCGCAATACTGGGGGATCCCCACCGATAAACTCATCTTT.

Notes on this clone: TCRdb's protein, taken from a much larger clone, differs from this DNA's translation at residue 15, likely owing to a read error; the protein displayed comes from the DNA. The rearrangement joins TRDV1 to TRDJ1, with 7 bases aligning to TRDD3. TCRdb gives no J gene; it was assigned here by matching the DNA to germline. The trim removed 5 bases at V and 3 bases at J, leaving 33 bases unmatched. Germline-derived CDR1 and CDR2 are TSWWSYY and QGS. The CDR3 runs 23 residues. In nucleotides, the CDR3 is TGTGCTCTTGGGACAAGGCGCTTGCTGCCCCTATCCCTCTACCGGGGGATTGCCGATAAACTCATCTTT. It encodes CALGTRRLLPLSLYRGIADKLIF.

The genes are TRDV2 and TRDJ1; 11 nucleotides match TRDD3. TCRdb carries no J gene annotation; the J gene was assigned here by matching the DNA with germline. The CDR3 runs 18 residues. Trimming at V came to 0 bases and at J to 0 bases, leaving 8 bases not matched to a gene. The germline V gene encodes CDR1 GEAIGNYY and CDR2 EKD. The CDR3 nucleotides are TGTGCCTGTGACACCGTTGGGGGATACGCATTTCACACCGATAAACTCATCTTT. Its protein is CACDTVGGYAFHTDKLIF.

For this clone: The protein TCRdb lists belongs to a much larger clone and differs from this DNA's translation at residue 13, which points to a read error; the protein shown is made from the DNA. The CDR3, as DNA: TGTGCCTGTGACTCCCGTACTACGGGCGGCTCCGATGAACTCATCTTT. It yields the protein CACDSRTTGGSDELIF. V gene TRDV2 combines with J gene TRDJ1, with D unresolved. The CDR3 spans 16 residues. Germline V gives CDR1 GEAIGNYY, CDR2 EKD.

The chain employs TRDV1 and TRDJ1, with TRDD3 identical over 10 bases. The J gene, absent from TCRdb, was called here by matching the DNA to germline. Trimming at V came to 0 bases and at J to 0 bases, leaving 16 bases not matched to a gene. Germline V lookup: CDR1 TSWWSYY, CDR2 QGS. The CDR3 runs to 21 residues. DNA for the CDR3: TGTGCTCTTGGGGAACTTGACCTTCGCCCACTGGGGGATCCGTACACCGATAAACTCATCTTT. Translated, it gives CALGELDLRPLGDPYTDKLIF.

This clone appeared a few times. This DNA translates differently at residue 17 from the TCRdb protein, which is that of a much larger clone; a read error is likely, and the protein shown is the DNA's own translation. This chain joins TRDV1 and TRDJ1, with 10 bases that match TRDD3. No J gene was available from TCRdb, and it was assigned here by a germline match of the DNA. The CDR3 runs to 24 residues. Trimming removed 2 bases from V and 1 base from J; junction bases left unmatched: 28. Germline lookup yields CDR1 TSWWSYY and CDR2 QGS. DNA for the CDR3: TGTGCTCTTGGGGAATTAGCCTCCGATACTGGGGGATGCCGGATTAGGAAAGGCACCGATAAACTCATCTTT. This sequence encodes CALGELASDTGGCRIRKGTDKLIF.

Notes on this clone: This sequence is one base from a far larger clone and is likely a read error. The identical CDR3 is also encoded by other nucleotide sequences in the sample. The gene calls are TRDV1 and TRDJ1, with 8 bases that match TRDD3. Unmatched junction bases numbered 10, after V lost 9 bases and J lost 10 bases. Germline-derived CDR1 and CDR2 are TSWWSYY and QGS. The CDR3 contains 12 residues. CDR3 protein: CALFELTGGLIF. In nucleotides, the CDR3 is TGTGCTCTCTTTGAGCTTACTGGGGGACTCATCTTT.

Comment on this clone: This likely stems from a read error, as it lies one base from a far larger clone. The sample carries other DNA sequences with the same CDR3. The CDR3, as DNA: TGTGCTCTTGGGGAGGGACCGGCTCCGCTCCGATCCAGGGCCGATAAACTCATCTTT. Its protein product is CALGEGPAPLRSRADKLIF. The chain is built from TRDV1 and TRDJ1; D is uncertain. Here the J gene was assigned by germline matching of the DNA, as TCRdb has none. Germline loops: CDR1 TSWWSYY, CDR2 QGS. CDR3 length: 19 residues. Trimming left V 3 bases short and J 3 bases short, with 26 bases between.

The table lists this clone with many counts. TCRdb's protein for this DNA is that of a much larger clone and differs from the translation at residue 12, likely a read error; the protein shown is the DNA translation. The V call is TRDV2, the J call TRDJ1, with D maybe TRDD3 (5 bases). The germline gives CDR1 GEAIGNYY, CDR2 EKD. CDR3 length: 16 amino acids. V was trimmed by 0 bases and J by 10 bases, leaving 23 bases between them. DNA of the CDR3: TGTGCCTGTGACACCTGGGTGATACAGGGGAACCCGGTACTCATCTTT. This sequence encodes CACDTWVIQGNPVLIF.

The sample holds many counts of this clone. This DNA's translation and the protein TCRdb lists, from a much larger clone, do not match at residue 10, likely due to a read error; the protein shown is translated from the DNA. This sequence joins TRDV1 and TRDJ1; unclear D gene. Germline matching of the DNA provided the J gene here, since TCRdb leaves it blank. CDR1 and CDR2 from the germline V gene are TSWWSYY and QGS. The CDR3 runs 18 residues. Trimming removed 2 bases at V and 6 bases at J, with 25 bases between. CDR3 DNA: TGTGCTCTTGGGGAAAAGAGACCGAGGCGGGCCCCTGGACATAAACTCATCTTT. This codes for CALGEKRPRRAPGHKLIF.

This clone has just a few counts. A read error likely explains why the TCRdb protein, taken from a much larger clone, differs from this DNA's translation at residue 5; the protein shown is translated from the DNA. The gene calls are TRDV1 and TRDJ1, with 11 bases aligning to TRDD3. J lost 0 bases, V lost 4 bases, and 25 bases had no gene match. Germline lookup yields CDR1 TSWWSYY and CDR2 QGS. The CDR3 runs to 23 residues. Here the CDR3 DNA reads TGTGCTCTTGGGGGACTCTTTCCTACGAGGACCCTAAACTGGGGGATAGACACCGATAAACTCATCTTT. It is translated as CALGGLFPTRTLNWGIDTDKLIF.

About this clone: The protein TCRdb lists belongs to a much larger clone and differs from this DNA's translation at residue 16, which points to a read error; the protein shown is made from the DNA. The V gene is TRDV1, the J gene TRDJ1; 8 nucleotides align to TRDD3. Germline V gene sequence: CDR1 TSWWSYY, CDR2 QGS. CDR3 length equals 17 residues. DNA for the CDR3: TGTGCTCTTGGGGAACTTTCTGGGGGACATAACGGGGATAAACTCACCTTT. It specifies CALGELSGGHNGDKLTF.

There are many counts of this clone. This DNA's translation and the protein TCRdb lists, from a much larger clone, do not match at residue 15, likely due to a read error; the protein shown is translated from the DNA. This chain connects TRDV3 to TRDJ1, with 12 positions matching TRDD3. The germline gives CDR1 TVYSNPD, CDR2 GDNSRS (reference sequence). The CDR3 extends over 19 amino acids. CDR3 sequence (DNA): TGTGCCTTTGCGTACTGGGGGATACTATATCCCCAGTACACCGGTAAACTCATCTTT. This codes for CAFAYWGILYPQYTGKLIF. The whole variable domain, remainder taken from reference TRDV3 and TRDJ1, is CDKVTQSSPDQTVASGSEVVLLCTYDTVYSNPDLFWYRIRPDYSFQFVFYGDNSRSEGADFTQGRFSVKHILTQKAFHLVISPVRTEDSATYYCAFAYWGILYPQYTGKLIFGKGTRVTVEP.